The 20 T cell receptor beta chains presented below share a single source sample, sequenced in a study of OX40 agonist ivuxolimab in advanced cancers. Assay: immunoSEQ multiplex PCR; the TCRdb copy retains only in-frame clones and omits some. The sample has tens of thousands of clones; 83% are singletons. The sample here was CD4+ or CD8+ T cells sorted from blood, taken in a trial of the OX40 agonist ivuxolimab. Source of these receptors: an adult with an advanced solid tumor such as melanoma, head and neck, liver or kidney cancer.

This rearrangement joins TRBV27 to TRBJ2-5, with D possibly matching TRBD1 (5 bases). CDR1 is MNHEY, CDR2 SMNVEV, per germline (reference sequence). V was pared by 8 bases and J by 4 bases, with 20 bases between. This CDR3 spans 15 amino acids. The DNA of the CDR3 is TGTGCCAGCCCCAGCACCCGACAGCCGGCAGAGACCCAGTACTTC. Translated: CASPSTRQPAETQYF.

This clone was seen more than once but under ten times. The chain carries TRBV6-5 and TRBJ1-1, with a weak D call TRBD1 (6 bases). CDR1 MNHEY and CDR2 SVGAGI come from the germline V gene. Trimming removed 7 bases at V and 5 bases at J, with 20 bases between. The CDR3 is 15 amino acids. DNA of the CDR3: TGTGCCAGCACCTCCAGGGGAGGGTGGTGGACTGAAGCTTTCTTT. As protein: CASTSRGGWWTEAFF.

CDR3 in amino acids: CASRLTSGASYEQYF. The CDR3 DNA sequence: TGTGCCAGCAGGTTAACTAGCGGGGCCTCCTACGAGCAGTACTTC. The chain couples TRBV7-9 to TRBJ2-7; 10 bases line up with TRBD2. In germline, CDR1 is SEHNR, CDR2 FQNEAQ (reference sequence). CDR3 size: 15 residues. Trimming took 6 bases from V and 0 from J; bases not matched to a gene: 5.

CDR3 bases: TGTGCCAGCAGTGAAGCTCCTAGGAGCCTCTACGAGCAGTACTTC. It codes for CASSEAPRSLYEQYF. The chain joins TRBV6-1 to TRBJ2-7; D gene uncertain. The V end lost 0 bases, the J end lost 3 bases, and 12 bases lay between the germline ends. CDR3 size: 15 residues. The germline CDR1 and CDR2 sequences are MNHNS and SASEGT.

The genes are TRBV12-5 and TRBJ2-7; weak D call: TRBD2 (6 bases). The V end was cut by 1 base, the J end by 6 bases, with 19 bases between. Germline-derived CDR1 and CDR2 are LGHNT and FRNRAP. CDR3 length: 16 residues. For the CDR3, the DNA is TGTGCTAGTGGTTTGGCCCATCCGGAGGGGTCTGCCGAGCAGTACTTC. This sequence encodes CASGLAHPEGSAEQYF.

This clone has just a few counts. The V and J genes are TRBV18 and TRBJ1-4; D unresolved. The CDR3 sequence is 12 residues long. V was clipped by 2 bases and J by 6 bases, with 4 bases between them. Germline-derived CDR1 and CDR2 are KGHSH and LQKENI. In DNA, the CDR3 is TGTGCCAGCTCACCAAGCCATGAAAAACTGTTTTTT. It translates to CASSPSHEKLFF.

The chain is built from TRBV4-1 and TRBJ1-4, with a weak D call TRBD1 (6 bases). The germline V gene has CDR1 MGHRA and CDR2 YSYEKL. Trimming cost V 1 base and J 4 bases, with 10 bases left between them. The CDR3 contains 15 residues. The CDR3 region has the DNA TGCGCCAGCAGCCAAGTTGCAGGGGTTAATGAAAAACTGTTTTTT. This translates into CASSQVAGVNEKLFF.

The chain employs TRBV19 and TRBJ1-5, with D perhaps matching TRBD1 (6 bases). CDR1 LNHDA and CDR2 SQIVND come from the germline V gene (reference sequence). This CDR3 spans 14 amino acids. The V end was cut by 9 bases, the J end by 0 bases, with 12 bases between. CDR3 DNA: TGTGCCAGCTTCCGGACAGATAGCAATCAGCCCCAGCATTTT. Its translation is CASFRTDSNQPQHF.

The chain has TRBV25-1 and TRBJ2-2; D gene uncertain. The V gene's germline CDR1 is MGHDK and CDR2 SYGVNS. V was cut by 4 bases and J by 0 bases, with 9 bases left in between. CDR3 size: 15 residues. This CDR3 reads CASSGRHPNTGELFF. CDR3 DNA: TGTGCCAGCAGTGGGCGACACCCGAACACCGGGGAGCTGTTTTTT. Using reference TRBV25-1 and TRBJ2-2 for the parts outside the CDR3, the full variable domain is EADIYQTPRYLVIGTGKKITLECSQTMGHDKMYWYQQDPGMELHLIHYSYGVNSTEKGDLSSESTVSRIRTEHFPLTLESARPSHTSQYLCASSGRHPNTGELFFGEGSRLTVL.

The chain has TRBV19 and TRBJ2-1; 10 nucleotides align to TRBD2. Germline assignment: CDR1 LNHDA and CDR2 SQIVND (reference sequence). After removal of 3 bases from V and 4 bases from J, the junction contained 3 bases not matched to a gene. The CDR3 has 15 residues. The CDR3 here is CASSITLAGYNEQFF. CDR3 coding DNA: TGTGCCAGTAGTATTACACTAGCGGGATACAATGAGCAGTTCTTC.

This clone was counted a single time. The chain uses TRBV7-2 and TRBJ2-5; 7 positions match TRBD1. CDR1 is SGHTA, CDR2 FQGNSA, per germline. CDR3 length: 14 residues. With V trimmed by 4 bases and J by 3 bases, 5 bases remained unmatched. DNA for the CDR3: TGTGCCAGCAGCTCCGGGACAGTTAAAGAGACCCAGTACTTC. Protein product: CASSSGTVKETQYF.

CDR3 sequence (DNA): TGTGCCAGCTCACCACCGACAGGCTCGGTGTCTGGGGCCAACGTCCTGACTTTC. Translation gives CASSPPTGSVSGANVLTF. J is TRBJ2-6 and V is TRBV18; D may be TRBD1 (6 bases). Trimming shortened V by 0 bases and J by 1 base, and 13 bases separated the two germline ends. The CDR3 is 18 amino acids. Germline lookup yields CDR1 KGHSH and CDR2 LQKENI.

This clone was seen a few times. The genes are TRBV11-2 and TRBJ2-5; 14 nucleotides line up with TRBD2. J gave up 4 bases and V 5 bases, and 6 bases lay outside the gene matches. This CDR3 comprises 16 residues. CDR1 is SGHAT and CDR2 is FQNNGV in the germline V gene. CDR3 DNA: TGTGCCAGCAGCCAGGGGACTAGCGGGGGCGGAGAGACCCAGTACTTC. Translated: CASSQGTSGGGETQYF.

The gene calls are TRBV11-2 and TRBJ2-7, with 12 bases fitting TRBD1. This CDR3 spans 14 amino acids. The germline CDR1 and CDR2 sequences are SGHAT and FQNNGV. V lost 5 bases and J lost 5; bases outside the gene matches: 4. In nucleotides, the CDR3 is TGTGCCAGCAGCCCCGGGGACAGGGGGCACGAGCAGTACTTC. Translation: CASSPGDRGHEQYF.

The chain uses TRBV10-1 and TRBJ1-1, with unresolved D. Germline CDR1 WNHNN, CDR2 SYGVQD (reference sequence). The V and J ends lost 2 bases and 4 bases respectively, with 8 bases between them. The CDR3 has 13 residues. In DNA form, the CDR3 reads TGCGCCAGCAGTGAGCGCAGGTCCACTGAAGCTTTCTTT. Encoded protein: CASSERRSTEAFF.

This clone was recorded once. CDR3 sequence (DNA): TGTGCCAGCAGCTTAAATCCGGTGGTTGGAAAGTACCCAGATACGCAGTATTTT. Amino acid sequence: CASSLNPVVGKYPDTQYF. The rearrangement uses TRBV7-3 and TRBJ2-3; D not resolved. V lost 1 base and J lost 4, with 21 bases in between. The CDR3 is 18 residues long. Germline CDR1 SGHTA, CDR2 FQGTGA.

This clone was detected ten times or more. The J gene is TRBJ2-7, the V gene TRBV6-1; possibly TRBD1 for D (5 bases). Germline V CDR1 and CDR2: MNHNS, SASEGT. V dropped 4 bases and J dropped 6 bases, with 28 bases sitting between them. The CDR3 is 18 amino acids. CDR3 loop: CASSVSNPTVSGLFEQYF. The CDR3 bases are TGTGCCAGCAGTGTATCTAACCCGACAGTGAGTGGGTTATTCGAGCAGTACTTC.

This clone was recorded many times. The V and J genes are TRBV6-1 and TRBJ1-1, with D possibly being TRBD1 (6 bases). V dropped 8 bases and J dropped 3 bases, with 7 bases sitting between them. This CDR3 is 11 amino acids long. CDR1 is MNHNS, CDR2 SASEGT, per germline. The CDR3 protein is CASQGYTEAFF. CDR3 sequence (DNA): TGTGCCAGCCAGGGGTACACTGAAGCTTTCTTT.

This clone was observed a few times. The rearrangement uses TRBV21-1 and TRBJ2-2; whether TRBD1, the table's D call, matches the DNA was not checked. TRBV21-1 is a pseudogene locus. The CDR3 has 16 residues. Here the CDR3 reads CASSIFASQDTGELFF. CDR3 coding DNA: TGTGCCAGCAGCATTTTCGCCTCTCAGGACACCGGGGAGCTGTTTTTT.

This chain links TRBV4-1 with TRBJ2-1, with D perhaps TRBD2 (6 bases). The germline V and J ends were trimmed by 1 base and 9 bases, with 10 bases remaining between them. CDR1 and CDR2 (germline): MGHRA, YSYEKL. This CDR3 has 13 residues. CDR3 sequence reads: CASSQAREAEQFF. The DNA of the CDR3 is TGCGCCAGCAGCCAAGCTAGGGAGGCTGAGCAGTTCTTC.